This T cell receptor (beta chain) was captured in a study of cytomegalovirus exposure and HLA in healthy donors (dated by TCRdb to about 2017). Regarding the study in general: In an earlier analysis of 587 of the donors, under 300 Gb of sequence data and approximately 120 million unique TCR beta sequences from 150 million to 200 million T cells were reported. An early release that covered several hundred HLA-typed donors contained approximately 300 gigabases of sequencing data and about 84 million unique TCR sequences. The genetic ancestry cluster associated with self-reported Caucasian donors included 65% to 90% of the roughly 410 genotyped donors. The study aimed to test whether signatures of past pathogen exposure could be identified by cataloging public T cell receptors. The T cell repertoires of some 700 subjects were profiled by immunosequencing and related to cytomegalovirus serostatus. Along with the approximately 650-subject first cohort, a separate validation cohort of over a hundred different subjects was used. To predict cytomegalovirus infection status, the study brought together high-throughput TCR immunosequencing, statistical association of individual TCRs with disease status, and machine learning. In a later analysis, previously published TCR beta repertoires from 500 to 750 donors were re-analyzed and high-resolution HLA genotyping was added so that TCR occurrence patterns could be studied. In the later analysis, no new phenotypic data were used to find candidate immune exposures; instead, reliance was placed on TCR beta sequences and their occurrence across donors. An earlier analysis of around 580 of the donors used high-throughput TCR beta sequencing to judge whether each TCR beta V gene segment behaved as functional or pseudogenic. Donor age, sex, ethnicity and CMV serostatus were compiled together with the repertoire data. Genome-wide SNP genotypes for about 55% of the 666 donors were used in a later genetic analysis, which treated that subset as a discovery cohort. All discovery cohort repertoires had been generated using a single sequencing platform. HLA typing covered class I and class II loci at four-digit resolution. The number of donors typed differed by locus, with roughly 629-640 for A, B, C, DRB1 and DQB1, around 520 for DQA1, about 610 for DPA1, and approximately 470 for DPB1. Roughly 5 DR-DQ haplotypes were treated as single units for association and clustering because of strong linkage in the cohort. Across about 370 genotyped donors of the cohort, an average of roughly 200,000 unique TCR beta nucleotide sequences per donor were sequenced, and 15% to 20% of those sequences were non-productive. General findings and caveats noted by the study authors: Most TCR sequences were seen in very few donors, while some public TCRs were found in many individuals. An association between a missense DCLRE1C variant and V-gene and J-gene trimming of TCR beta chains was found in a later genetic analysis and replicated in an independent cohort. Because counts were too low, 15 or so rarely observed V segments, including chromosome 9 orphons, were excluded from the earlier analysis of about 500 of the donors. In a later analysis, most CMV-associated TCR beta chains were found to appear HLA-restricted, with HLA associations seemingly driven largely by CMV exposure. Broadly in line with IMGT annotations, most TCR beta V segments showed up in productive rearrangements about 87% or about 30% of the time in an earlier analysis of several hundred of the donors. Three of the identified cytomegalovirus-associated TCR beta chains were confirmed in vitro to be specific for cytomegalovirus antigens. In the study, around 160 TCR beta chains were listed as associated with cytomegalovirus. Specific HLA alleles were associated with 15,000 to 20,000 TCR beta sequences at a false discovery rate of 0.05 in a later analysis. A later genetic analysis reported fewer N-insertions in productive TCRs among donors in an Asian-associated ancestry cluster than the approximately 700-donor mean. The authors suggested that the approach could potentially be generalized to other disease states and immunological phenotypes. Correlated functional status among segregating V segments might reflect linkage disequilibrium, but an unknown experimental factor could not be ruled out. The classifier was reported to diagnose cytomegalovirus status with high specificity and sensitivity in both the original and validation cohorts. The presence/absence analyses assumed that sequencing depth was roughly uniform across donors, and that assumption may not be true. HLA typing was unavailable for some donors at each locus, so association tests used only the typed subset. Only TCR beta chains were sequenced in this cohort, and the absence of alpha or paired-chain data limited detectable features. When HLA alleles, especially DR and DQ, strongly co-occurred, attributing TCR associations to individual alleles was difficult. Several of the top co-occurrence clusters appeared to be linked to parvovirus B19, influenza, CMV and Epstein-Barr virus, according to a later analysis. A group of highly shared sequence variants was considered likely to be a technical artifact of the sequencing pipeline. Compared with equally common non-associated chains, HLA-associated TCR beta chains in a later analysis were more clonally expanded and had lower generation probabilities. Immune exposure information for the cohort was limited to CMV serostatus. A further reported finding was that TCR beta sequences accurately predicted the HLA-A and HLA-B alleles for most subjects in the first cohort. In a later analysis, the rate of TCR association differed among HLA loci, with DRB1 alleles having the most associated TCRs and HLA-C alleles having the fewest.

The cohort consisted of more than 650 healthy bone marrow donors. Cohort members were all nominally healthy when sampled, although unrecorded immune exposures were likely present. The donor was CMV seropositive and belonged to the group of around 300 seropositive cohort members. Every donor gave a peripheral blood sample, and the peripheral blood mononuclear cells from that sample were used for TCR beta sequencing. Genomic DNA extraction from the blood cell samples was performed with the Qiagen DNeasy Blood Extraction Kit. As concerns this clone: This receptor's antigen is unknown. Per-nucleotide qualities are absent, and no much larger clonotype sits a single base away.

The library was obtained by the immunoSEQ multiplex PCR assay. The multiplex PCR relied on a mix of 60 forward primers for TCR Vbeta segments and 13 reverse primers for TCR Jbeta segments. Amplification of the CDR3 region of rearranged TCR beta genes was performed with a multiplex PCR assay on genomic DNA. Amplified TCR beta libraries were sequenced as 87-base-pair reads on the Illumina HiSeq System. The original methods were these. A later analysis counted around 72 million unique TCR beta chains across the 550 to 750 repertoires, and some 11 million of these chains were shared by at least two donors. Raw reads were error-corrected and collapsed into unique sequences by a nearest-neighbor algorithm in which closely related sequences were merged to remove PCR and sequencing errors. To assign V, D and J gene segments, CDR3 sequences were aligned to IMGT reference sequences. Each retained sequence needed at least a six-nucleotide match to both a V gene segment and a J gene segment. A rearrangement was called productive if the CDR3 had no stop codons and remained in frame with V and J, and every other rearrangement was called non-productive. Following IMGT convention, CDR3 was defined as the stretch from the second conserved V-encoded cysteine to the conserved J-encoded phenylalanine. In an earlier analysis of just under 600 of the donors, sequences lacking an unambiguous match to a single V gene segment were excluded. In an earlier analysis of approximately 550 of the donors, V segments were called functional above 56.7% productive rearrangements and were called segregating when the between-donor standard deviation exceeded 5%. To diagnose cytomegalovirus status from the catalog of TCR beta chain sequences, a statistical classification framework was built. A later analysis assigned V and J genes by comparing TCR nucleotide sequences with IMGT/GENE-DB human TR gene sequences. Using the TCRdist pipeline, a later analysis assigned CDR3 sequences along with most-parsimonious VDJ recombination scenarios. In a later analysis, every TCR beta chain was defined by the combination of its CDR3 amino acid sequence and its V-gene family, and reads without a unique V-gene family were dropped. In a later analysis, approximately 590 highly shared, low-generation-probability nucleotide sequences were removed to address suspected cross-contamination and a sequencing artifact. A later analysis calculated a clonal expansion index for each public chain from normalized within-repertoire ranks of inferred template counts. In a later analysis, generation probabilities were computed with a VDJ recombination model fitted to out-of-frame rearrangements, and the resulting probabilities were checked against IGoR. Hypergeometric tests were used in a later analysis to score TCR-TCR, TCR-HLA and TCR-CMV co-occurrence, with a repertoire-size bias correction applied to the TCR pairs. In a later analysis, false discovery rates were estimated by permuting HLA or CMV assignments 20 times. In a later analysis, co-occurring TCRs were grouped using DBSCAN, and TCRdist sequence similarity was added for clustering within HLA-allele-positive subsets. Co-occurrence clustering excluded repertoires with fewer than 30,000 or more than 120,000 public chains, plus five with anomalous nucleotide sharing. Entries here come from immuneACCESS through TCRdb and include only in-frame sequences with V and J called. Some clones fail to appear in such tables; in the studies checked, an unresolved V gene covers under half of the shortfall, and the cause of the remainder is unknown. The DNA was the basis for D and trimming; V, J and clone size are from that table. This sample lists tens of thousands of clones; roughly four fifths were detected once. Clones ranked in the top ten supply over 20% of the sample.

Sequenced material: PBMCs. This TCR was sampled from a woman in her 30s in good health and CMV-seropositive.

The nucleotide sequence is given as TGTGCCAGCAGTGAATTGGGGACAGGGAAAACCTTC. Protein translation: CASSELGTGKTF. The chain is encoded by TRBV25-1 joined to TRBJ1-2, with TRBD1 identical over 9 junction bases. Its CDR3 holds 12 amino acids, cysteine through phenylalanine. Of the read, only the CDR3 DNA is kept; its 36 bases are in frame from base 1. Taken from the germline V gene, the CDR1 and CDR2 loops are MGHDK and SYGVNS. V has 1 base trimmed and J has 14 bases trimmed; junction bases matching no gene number 5.